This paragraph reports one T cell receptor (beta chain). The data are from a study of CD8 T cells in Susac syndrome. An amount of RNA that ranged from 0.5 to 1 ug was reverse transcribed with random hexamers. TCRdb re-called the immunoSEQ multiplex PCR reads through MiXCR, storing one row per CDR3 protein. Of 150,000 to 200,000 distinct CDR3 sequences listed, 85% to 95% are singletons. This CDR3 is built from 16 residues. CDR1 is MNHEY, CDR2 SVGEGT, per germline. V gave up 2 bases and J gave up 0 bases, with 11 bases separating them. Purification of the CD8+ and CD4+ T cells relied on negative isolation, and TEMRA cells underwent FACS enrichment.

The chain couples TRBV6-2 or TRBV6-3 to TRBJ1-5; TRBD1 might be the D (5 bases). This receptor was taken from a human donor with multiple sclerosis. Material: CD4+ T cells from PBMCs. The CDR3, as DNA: TGTGCCAGCAGTTACGATGGGGGGTATAGCAATCAGCCCCAGCATTTT. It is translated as CASSYDGGYSNQPQHF.